This TCR beta chain was retrieved from a study of blood T cell repertoires in COVID-19. Sequencing used immunoSEQ multiplex PCR; TCRdb keeps in-frame clones, though not all of them. The top ten hold 3% to 3.5% of the sample, which has 130,000 to 150,000 clones, 70% to 85% seen once. Trimming took 4 bases from V and 0 from J; bases not matched to a gene: 6. CDR3 length equals 15 residues. Per the germline V gene, CDR1 is SNHLY and CDR2 is FYNNEI. The sequenced sample consisted of peripheral blood. V is TRBV2 and J is TRBJ2-7; TRBD2 aligns across 7 bases. The receptor was derived from a woman aged 80 or over with acute or convalescent COVID-19. Here the CDR3 DNA reads TGTGCCAGCAGTGGCGGGACTACTGCCTCCTACGAGCAGTACTTC. Encoded protein: CASSGGTTASYEQYF.